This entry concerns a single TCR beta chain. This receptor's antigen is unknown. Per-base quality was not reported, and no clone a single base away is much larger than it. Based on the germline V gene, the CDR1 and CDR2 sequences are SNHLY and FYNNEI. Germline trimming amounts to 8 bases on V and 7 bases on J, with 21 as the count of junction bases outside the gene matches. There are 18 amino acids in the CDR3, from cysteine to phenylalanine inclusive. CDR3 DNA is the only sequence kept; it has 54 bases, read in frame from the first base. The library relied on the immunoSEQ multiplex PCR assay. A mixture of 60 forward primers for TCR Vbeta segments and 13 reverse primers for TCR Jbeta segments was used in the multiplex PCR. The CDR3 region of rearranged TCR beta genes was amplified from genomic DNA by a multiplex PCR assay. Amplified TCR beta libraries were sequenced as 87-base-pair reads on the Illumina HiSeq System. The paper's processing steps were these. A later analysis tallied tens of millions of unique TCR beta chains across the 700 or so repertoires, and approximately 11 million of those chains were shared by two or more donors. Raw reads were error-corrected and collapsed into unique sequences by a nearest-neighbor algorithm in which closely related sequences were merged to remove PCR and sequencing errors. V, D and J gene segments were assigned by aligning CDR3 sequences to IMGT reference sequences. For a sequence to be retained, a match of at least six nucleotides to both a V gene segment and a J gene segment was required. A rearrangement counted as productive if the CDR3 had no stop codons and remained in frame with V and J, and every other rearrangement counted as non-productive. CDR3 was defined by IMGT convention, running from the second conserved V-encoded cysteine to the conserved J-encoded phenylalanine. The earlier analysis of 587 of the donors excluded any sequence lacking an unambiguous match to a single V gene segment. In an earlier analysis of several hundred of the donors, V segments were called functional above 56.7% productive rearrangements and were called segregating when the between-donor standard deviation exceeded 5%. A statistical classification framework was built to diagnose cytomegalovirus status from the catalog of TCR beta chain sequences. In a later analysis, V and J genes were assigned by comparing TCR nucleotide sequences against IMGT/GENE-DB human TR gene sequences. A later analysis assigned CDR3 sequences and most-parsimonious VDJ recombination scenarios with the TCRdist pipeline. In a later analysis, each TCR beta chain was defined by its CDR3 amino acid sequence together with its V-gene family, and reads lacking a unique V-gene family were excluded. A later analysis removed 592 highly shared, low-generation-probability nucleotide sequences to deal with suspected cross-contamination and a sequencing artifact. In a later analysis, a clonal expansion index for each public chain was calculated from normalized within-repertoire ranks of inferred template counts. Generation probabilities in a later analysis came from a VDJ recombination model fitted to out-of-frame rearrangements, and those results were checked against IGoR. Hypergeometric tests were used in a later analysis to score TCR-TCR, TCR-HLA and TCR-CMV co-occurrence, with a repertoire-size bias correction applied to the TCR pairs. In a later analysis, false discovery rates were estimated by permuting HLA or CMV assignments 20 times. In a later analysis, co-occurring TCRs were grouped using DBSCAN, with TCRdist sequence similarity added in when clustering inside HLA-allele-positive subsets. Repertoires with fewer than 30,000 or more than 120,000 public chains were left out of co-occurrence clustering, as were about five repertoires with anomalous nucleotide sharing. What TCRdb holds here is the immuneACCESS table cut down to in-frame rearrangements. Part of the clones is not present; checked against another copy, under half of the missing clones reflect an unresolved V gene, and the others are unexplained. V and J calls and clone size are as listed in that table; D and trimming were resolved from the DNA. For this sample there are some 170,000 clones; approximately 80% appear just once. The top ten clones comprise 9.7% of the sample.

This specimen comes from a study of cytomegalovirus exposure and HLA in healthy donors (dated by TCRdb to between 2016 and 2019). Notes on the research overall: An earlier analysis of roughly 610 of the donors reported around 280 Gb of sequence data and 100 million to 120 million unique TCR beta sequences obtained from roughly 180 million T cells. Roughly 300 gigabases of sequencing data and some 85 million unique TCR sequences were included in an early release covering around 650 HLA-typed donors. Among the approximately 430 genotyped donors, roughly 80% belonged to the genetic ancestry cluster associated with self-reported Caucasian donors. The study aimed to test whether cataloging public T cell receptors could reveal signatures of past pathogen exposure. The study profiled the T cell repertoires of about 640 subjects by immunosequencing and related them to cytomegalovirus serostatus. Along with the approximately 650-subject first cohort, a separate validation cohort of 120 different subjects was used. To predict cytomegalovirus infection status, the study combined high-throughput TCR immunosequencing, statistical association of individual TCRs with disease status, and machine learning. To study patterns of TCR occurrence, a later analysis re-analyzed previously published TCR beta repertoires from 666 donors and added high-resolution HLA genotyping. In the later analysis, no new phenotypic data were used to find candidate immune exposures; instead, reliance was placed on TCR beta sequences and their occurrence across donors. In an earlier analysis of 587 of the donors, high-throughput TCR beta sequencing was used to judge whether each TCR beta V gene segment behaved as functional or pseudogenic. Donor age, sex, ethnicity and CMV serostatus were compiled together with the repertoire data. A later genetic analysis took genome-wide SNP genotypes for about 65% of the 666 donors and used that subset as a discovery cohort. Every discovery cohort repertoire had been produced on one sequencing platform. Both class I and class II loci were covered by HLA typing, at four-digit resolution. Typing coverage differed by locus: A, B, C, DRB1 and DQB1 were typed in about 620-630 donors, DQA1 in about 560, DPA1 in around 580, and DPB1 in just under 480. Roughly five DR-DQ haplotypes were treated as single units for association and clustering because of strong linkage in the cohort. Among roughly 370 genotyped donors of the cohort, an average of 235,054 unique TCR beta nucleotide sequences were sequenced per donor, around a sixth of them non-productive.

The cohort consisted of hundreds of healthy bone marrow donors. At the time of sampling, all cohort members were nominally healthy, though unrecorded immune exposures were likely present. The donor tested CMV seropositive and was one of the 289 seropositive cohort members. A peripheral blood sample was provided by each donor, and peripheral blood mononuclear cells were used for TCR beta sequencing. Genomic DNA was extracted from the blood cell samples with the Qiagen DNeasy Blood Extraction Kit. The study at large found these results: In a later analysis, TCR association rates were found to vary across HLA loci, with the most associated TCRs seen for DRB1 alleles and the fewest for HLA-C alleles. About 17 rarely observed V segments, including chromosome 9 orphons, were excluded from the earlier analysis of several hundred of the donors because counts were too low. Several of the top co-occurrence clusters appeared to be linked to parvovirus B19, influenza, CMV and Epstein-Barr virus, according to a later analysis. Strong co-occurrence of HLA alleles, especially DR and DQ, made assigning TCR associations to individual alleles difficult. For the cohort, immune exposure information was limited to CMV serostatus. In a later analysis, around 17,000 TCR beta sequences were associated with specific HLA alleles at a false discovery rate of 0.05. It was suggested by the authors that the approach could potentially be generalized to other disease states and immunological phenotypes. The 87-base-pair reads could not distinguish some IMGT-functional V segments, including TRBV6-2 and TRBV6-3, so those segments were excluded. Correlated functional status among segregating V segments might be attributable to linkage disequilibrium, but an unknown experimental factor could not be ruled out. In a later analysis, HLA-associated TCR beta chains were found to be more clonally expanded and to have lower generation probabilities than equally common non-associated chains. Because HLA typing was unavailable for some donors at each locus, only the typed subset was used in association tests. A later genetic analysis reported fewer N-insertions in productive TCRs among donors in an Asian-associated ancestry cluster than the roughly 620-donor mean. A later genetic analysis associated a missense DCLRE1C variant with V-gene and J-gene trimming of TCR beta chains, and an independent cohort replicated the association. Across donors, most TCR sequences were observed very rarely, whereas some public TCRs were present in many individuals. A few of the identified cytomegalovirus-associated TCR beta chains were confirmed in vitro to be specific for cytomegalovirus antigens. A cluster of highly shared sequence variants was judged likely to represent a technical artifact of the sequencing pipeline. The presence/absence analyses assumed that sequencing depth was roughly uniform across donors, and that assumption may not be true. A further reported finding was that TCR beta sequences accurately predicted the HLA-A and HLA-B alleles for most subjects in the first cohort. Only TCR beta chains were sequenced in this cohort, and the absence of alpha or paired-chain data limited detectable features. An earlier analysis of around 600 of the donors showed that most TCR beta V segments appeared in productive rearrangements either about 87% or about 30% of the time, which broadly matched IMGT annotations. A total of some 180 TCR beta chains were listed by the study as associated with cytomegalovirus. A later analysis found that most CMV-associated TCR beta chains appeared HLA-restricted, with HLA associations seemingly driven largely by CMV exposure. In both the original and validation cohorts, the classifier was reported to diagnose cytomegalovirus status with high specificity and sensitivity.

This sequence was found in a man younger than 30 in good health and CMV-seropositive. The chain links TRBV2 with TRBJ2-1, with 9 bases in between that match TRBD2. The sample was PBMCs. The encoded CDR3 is CASLRRRTPSGERNEQFF. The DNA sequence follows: TGTGCCAGCCTGCGCCGCCGGACACCTAGCGGGGAACGGAATGAGCAGTTCTTC.